The clone carrying this T cell receptor beta chain occurred many times. Its antigen is not identified. V lost 0 bases to trimming and J lost 4 bases, with 7 bases between them. CDR1 LNHNV and CDR2 YYDKDF come from the germline V gene (reference sequence). The CDR3 sequence is 14 residues long. The sample is drawn from a study of post-analysis software for immune sequencing data. Each TCR beta cDNA library carried unique molecular identifiers. TCRdb ran MiXCR on the PCR reads and lists one entry per CDR3 protein. Of about 200,000 distinct CDR3 sequences listed, 29% are singletons. Study outcomes and limitations: The five TRBV segments detected at higher frequency in patients than in controls included TRBV5-6, TRBV5-1 and TRBV20-1.

The clonotype originates from a girl younger than 18 with multiple sclerosis. The material sequenced was blood. The V and J genes are TRBV15 and TRBJ2-1, with D possibly being TRBD1 (5 bases). The CDR3 here is CATSRDTGYNEQFF. CDR3 nucleotides: TGTGCCACCAGCAGAGATACAGGTTACAATGAGCAGTTCTTC.